This T cell receptor beta chain was identified during a study of control samples from healthy donors and cancer patients. The protocol was immunoSEQ multiplex PCR, while the TCRdb copy is restricted to in-frame clones and leaves out a portion. The sample consists of around 19,000 clones, roughly 80% of them appearing once. With V trimmed by 3 bases and J by 2 bases, 7 bases remained unmatched. CDR1 is DFQATT, CDR2 SNEGSKA, per germline (reference sequence). The CDR3 is 15 residues long. The V gene is TRBV20-1, the J gene TRBJ1-2, with TRBD1 matching over 9 bases. The sample taken for sequencing was PBMCs. The origin of this receptor is a man of 80 years or more with head and neck cancer. The CDR3 region has the DNA TGCAGTGCTAGTGACAGGGGGACCCAAAACTATGGCTACACCTTC. Translation: CSASDRGTQNYGYTF.